The following is a T cell receptor (beta chain) sequence with its context. Its matching antigen is unknown. Libraries for TCRalpha and TCRbeta carried sample barcodes and unique molecular identifiers via 5'RACE. In TCRdb, the 5' RACE reads were re-called with MiXCR into one record per CDR3 protein. Here the sample spans a few hundred thousand distinct CDR3 sequences, around 21% being singletons. Deletions cut 1 base from V and 4 bases from J, with 10 bases between. CDR1 and CDR2 from the germline V gene are LNHDA and SQIVND (reference sequence). The CDR3 is 14 amino acids. The data derive from a study of T-cell memory formation after mild COVID-19. Whole-study results and caveats: Clonal second-wave expansions that peaked on day 37 had unconfirmed SARS-CoV-2 specificity. Researchers report contracting CD4+ clones mostly in CM and EM, with CD8+ clones in EMRA. Some responding clones appeared in pre-infection memory, suggesting cross-reactive memory joined.

Sequencing was performed on PBMCs or a T cell subset sorted from them (not recorded which). This chain uses TRBV19 with TRBJ1-2; no clear D. The sequence was obtained from an adult woman who had mild COVID-19 (a few samples of this study predate the infection). Cell type and time point are not known. The CDR3 sequence is CASSIGDRAYGYTF. The CDR3, as DNA: TGTGCCAGTAGTATAGGTGACCGTGCCTATGGCTACACCTTC.